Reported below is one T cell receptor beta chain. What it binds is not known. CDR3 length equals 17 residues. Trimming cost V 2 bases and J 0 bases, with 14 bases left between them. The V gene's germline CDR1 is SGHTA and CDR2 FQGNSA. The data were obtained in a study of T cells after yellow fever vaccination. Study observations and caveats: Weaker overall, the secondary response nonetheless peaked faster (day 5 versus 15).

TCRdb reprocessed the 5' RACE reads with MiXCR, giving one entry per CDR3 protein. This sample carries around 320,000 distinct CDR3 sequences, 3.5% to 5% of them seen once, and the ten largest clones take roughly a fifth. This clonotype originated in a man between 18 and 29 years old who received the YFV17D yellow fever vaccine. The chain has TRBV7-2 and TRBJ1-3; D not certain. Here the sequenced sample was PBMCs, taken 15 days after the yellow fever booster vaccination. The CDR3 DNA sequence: TGTGCCAGCAGCTTATTTACAGCGGCGATCTCTGGAAACACCATATATTTT. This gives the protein CASSLFTAAISGNTIYF. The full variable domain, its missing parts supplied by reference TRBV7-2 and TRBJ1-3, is GAGVSQSPSNKVTEKGKDVELRCDPISGHTALYWYRQSLGQGLEFLIYFQGNSAPDKSGLPSDRFSAERTGGSVSTLTIQRTQQEDSAVYLCASSLFTAAISGNTIYFGEGSWLTVV.